These T cell receptor beta chains were read from a single sample in a study of T cell responses to AZD1222 COVID-19 vaccine. Sequenced by immunoSEQ multiplex PCR; TCRdb stores in-frame clones only, minus some. Of around 150,000 clones in the sample, roughly nine tenths are singletons; the top ten hold 1% to 1.5%. The material sequenced was peripheral blood, taken 28 days after the second AZD1222 dose. Receptors originate from an adult who received the AZD1222 COVID-19 vaccine. Each CDR3 is given with its conserved first and last residue. The D gene is left open where the match is weak. For some rows the clone size is stated as once, few or many, or as a class when expanded; others skip it.

J gene	D gene	clone size	V gene	CDR3 length	CDR3 DNA	CDR3 protein
TRBJ1-2	-	-	TRBV29-1	14	TGCAGCGTTGAATCTGCAGGGTTTCTCTATGGCTACACCTTC	CSVESAGFLYGYTF
TRBJ2-3	-	-	TRBV5-6	16	TGTGCCAGCAGCTTGGTTCCGGGACCCAAAAAGGGGGCGCAGTATTTT	CASSLVPGPKKGAQYF
TRBJ1-5	-	-	TRBV12-5	15	TGTGCTAGTGGTTTGGTATCAACAAGGGTAGGGCCCCAGCATTTT	CASGLVSTRVGPQHF
TRBJ2-1	-	-	TRBV28	16	TGTGCCAGCAGTCAATTCCGGGACGTCGGCAGCAATGAGCAGTTCTTC	CASSQFRDVGSNEQFF
TRBJ1-3	TRBD1	-	TRBV19	15	TGTGCCAGTAGTGTCACAGGGGCCTCTGGAAACACCATATATTTT	CASSVTGASGNTIYF
TRBJ2-1	-	-	TRBV29-1	14	TGCAGCGTTGGTACCAGGGCTAATCTCAATGAGCAGTTCTTC	CSVGTRANLNEQFF
TRBJ1-6	-	-	TRBV6-4	13	TGTGCCAGCAGAGTGGTAGCCGAAACACCCCTCCACTTT	CASRVVAETPLHF
TRBJ1-2	-	-	TRBV19	15	TGTGCCAGTAGTCACAGACAGGCAGCTAACTATGGCTACACCTTC	CASSHRQAANYGYTF
TRBJ1-5	TRBD1	-	TRBV3-1/TRBV3-2	17	TGTGCCAGCAGCCAAGCCGGACAGGGCCCCTTCAATCAGCCCCAGCATTTT	CASSQAGQGPFNQPQHF
TRBJ1-1	-	-	TRBV20-1	11	TGCAGTGCTAGAGATGGGGGTGAAGCTTTCTTT	CSARDGGEAFF
TRBJ2-3	-	-	TRBV28	11	TGTGCCAGCAGCGGCGGGGATACGCAGTATTTT	CASSGGDTQYF
TRBJ2-3	-	-	TRBV9	15	TGTGCCAGCAGCGTAGAATGGATGGGCGGGGATACGCAGTATTTT	CASSVEWMGGDTQYF
TRBJ1-1	TRBD1	-	TRBV14	15	TGTGCCAGCAGCCTTCTCGGGACAGGGGGCACTGAAGCTTTCTTT	CASSLLGTGGTEAFF
TRBJ1-3	TRBD1	-	TRBV2	18	TGTGCCAGCAGTGAAGCGTCGACAGGGACTTTTGGTGGAAACACCATATATTTT	CASSEASTGTFGGNTIYF
TRBJ2-7	TRBD2	-	TRBV7-9	15	TGTGCCAGCAGCCACTGGACTAGCGGGTCCCCTGTGTACTACTTC	CASSHWTSGSPVYYF
TRBJ1-5	-	-	TRBV19	15	TGTGCCAGTAACGTCGGTTCGGGGAGTAATCAGCCCCAGCATTTT	CASNVGSGSNQPQHF
TRBJ1-1	TRBD1	-	TRBV2	15	TGTGCCAGCAGCGGACAGGGTCAGTCCAACGCTGAAGCTTTCTTT	CASSGQGQSNAEAFF
TRBJ2-1	TRBD2	-	TRBV5-1	15	TGCGCCAGCAGCCTGGGACTAGCGGGAATCAATGAGCAGTTCTTC	CASSLGLAGINEQFF
TRBJ1-1	TRBD1	-	TRBV4-1	16	TGCGCCAGCAGCCATAGACAGGGGGTTTTGAACACTGAAGCTTTCTTT	CASSHRQGVLNTEAFF
TRBJ1-1	TRBD1	-	TRBV5-4	17	TGTGCCAGCAGCCCGAGGACAGGGGAAACTCGGGACACTGAAGCTTTCTTT	CASSPRTGETRDTEAFF
TRBJ2-3	TRBD2	-	TRBV3-1/TRBV3-2	20	TGTGCCAGCCAAACCGGGACTAGAGAGAGAGGCGTTCCCCCCACAGATACGCAGTATTTT	CASQTGTRERGVPPTDTQYF
TRBJ2-7	-	-	TRBV4-3	13	TGCGCCAGCAGCCAAGCCCGTGATTCCGAGCAGTACTTC	CASSQARDSEQYF
TRBJ2-7	-	-	TRBV3-1/TRBV3-2	14	TGTGCCAGCAGCCAAGGTTGGGGATCCTACGAGCAGTACTTC	CASSQGWGSYEQYF
TRBJ2-5	-	-	TRBV15	12	TGTGCCACCAGCAGAGGCCGAGAGACCCAGTACTTC	CATSRGRETQYF
TRBJ2-1	-	-	TRBV15	14	TGTGCCACCAGCAGAGAAGCCGGGGCGGATGAGCAGTTCTTC	CATSREAGADEQFF
TRBJ2-7	TRBD1	-	TRBV30	12	TGTGCCTGGACGGGGACAGACTACGAGCAGTACTTC	CAWTGTDYEQYF
TRBJ1-3	-	-	TRBV30	15	TGTGCCTGGAGCCCCGCGGGTTCCTCTGGAAACACCATATATTTT	CAWSPAGSSGNTIYF
TRBJ1-3	-	-	TRBV19	16	TGTGCCAGTAGTCTCTCTACAGGGCCCTCTGGAAACACCATATATTTT	CASSLSTGPSGNTIYF
TRBJ1-4	-	-	TRBV30	12	TGTGCCTGGAGTAACGGGCGGGGAAAACTGTTTTTT	CAWSNGRGKLFF
TRBJ2-5	-	-	TRBV11-1	15	TGTGCCAGCAGCTTAGTCGGGGCAGCCCAAGAGACCCAGTACTTC	CASSLVGAAQETQYF
TRBJ2-7	TRBD1	-	TRBV30	12	TGTGCCATGGACAGGATGCTTGGAGAGCAGTACTTC	CAMDRMLGEQYF
TRBJ1-1	-	-	TRBV15	19	TGTGCCACCAGCAGAGATCGACGGCCTAAAGGGGGTGGAAACACTGAAGCTTTCTTT	CATSRDRRPKGGGNTEAFF
TRBJ2-7	TRBD2	-	TRBV5-6	14	TGTGCCAGCAGCCACCGAGCGGGGAACCCCGAGCAGTACTTC	CASSHRAGNPEQYF
TRBJ2-5	-	-	TRBV7-9	12	TGTGCCAGCGAGCCGGCACAAGAGACCCAGTACTTC	CASEPAQETQYF
TRBJ2-7	TRBD1	-	TRBV28	13	TGTGCCAGCAGTGGGGGACAGGGTTGGGAGCAGTACTTC	CASSGGQGWEQYF
TRBJ1-3	-	-	TRBV6-5	14	TGTGCCAGCAGTTACGGGGAATATGGAAACACCATATATTTT	CASSYGEYGNTIYF
TRBJ2-3	-	-	TRBV28	12	TGTGCCAGCCACACGGGCACAGATACGCAGTATTTT	CASHTGTDTQYF
TRBJ1-5	-	-	TRBV30	12	TGTGCCTCGGGCAGGGGCAATCAGCCCCAGCATTTT	CASGRGNQPQHF
TRBJ2-5	TRBD2	-	TRBV9	15	TGTGCCAGCAGCGTTTCTAGCGGGAGAGAAGAGACCCAGTACTTC	CASSVSSGREETQYF
TRBJ2-5	-	-	TRBV5-4	12	TGTGCCAGCAGCCCGGGGCAAAGGACCCAGTACTTC	CASSPGQRTQYF
TRBJ1-1	-	-	TRBV19	14	TGTGCCAGTACACGACAGAAGAGCTCCACTGAAGCTTTCTTT	CASTRQKSSTEAFF
TRBJ2-3	TRBD1	-	TRBV18	15	TGTGCCAGCTCACTGGGGACAGGTGGGACAGATACGCAGTATTTT	CASSLGTGGTDTQYF
TRBJ2-3	TRBD2	-	TRBV19	15	TGTGCCAGTAGAAGCGGGGGGGCCGCGGCAGATACGCAGTATTTT	CASRSGGAAADTQYF
TRBJ2-2	-	-	TRBV6-2/TRBV6-3	17	TGTGCCAGCAGTTACTCGTGGGGCGTCAAGAACACCGGGGAGCTGTTTTTT	CASSYSWGVKNTGELFF
TRBJ1-2	-	once	TRBV6-5	14	TGTGCCAGCAGTTACGATAGAGGAAACTATGGCTACACCTTC	CASSYDRGNYGYTF
TRBJ2-7	-	-	TRBV28	12	TGTGCCAGCAGTTCTATTTCCTACGAGCAGTACTTC	CASSSISYEQYF
TRBJ1-6	-	-	TRBV5-1	15	TGCGCCAGCAGCTTGGAAGGGGCCTCAGGTTCACCCCTCCACTTT	CASSLEGASGSPLHF
TRBJ1-2	TRBD1	once	TRBV30	14	TGTGCCTGGAGCTGGGACAGGAGTGACTATGGCTACACCTTC	CAWSWDRSDYGYTF
TRBJ1-2	-	once	TRBV6-4	14	TGTGCCAGCAGTGACGGGGGGCGAGCGGGTGGCTACACCTTC	CASSDGGRAGGYTF
TRBJ1-1	-	-	TRBV2	14	TGTGCCAGCAGACCCAGACAAGGGTCCACTGAAGCTTTCTTT	CASRPRQGSTEAFF
TRBJ1-3	-	-	TRBV5-4	18	TGTGCCAGCAGCTCCCAAGGGGGGCCGTATTACTCTGGAAACACCATATATTTT	CASSSQGGPYYSGNTIYF
TRBJ1-2	-	-	TRBV13	14	TGTGCCAGCAGCTTAGGGGCCGTTACCTATGGCTACACCTTC	CASSLGAVTYGYTF
TRBJ2-1	-	-	TRBV7-9	11	TGTGCCAGCAGTCCCAGCAATGAGCAGTTCTTC	CASSPSNEQFF
TRBJ2-1	TRBD2	-	TRBV7-2	19	TGTGCCAGCAGCCAAGGGCTAGCGGGGGGGCGATGGTCCTACAATGAGCAGTTCTTC	CASSQGLAGGRWSYNEQFF
TRBJ2-2	-	-	TRBV11-2	17	TGTGCCAGCAGCCTTCCATTTGGGGGCGCGAACACCGGGGAGCTGTTTTTT	CASSLPFGGANTGELFF
TRBJ2-7	TRBD2	-	TRBV28	17	TGTGCCAGCAGTTTATGGCCAGCGGGAGCCAGCTCCTACGAGCAGTACTTC	CASSLWPAGASSYEQYF
TRBJ2-5	-	-	TRBV7-9	15	TGTGCCAGCAGCTTAGAGGCCGGGGTCCAAGAGACCCAGTACTTC	CASSLEAGVQETQYF